The 5 T cell receptor beta chains below come from one sample, sequenced in a study of T cells after posttransplantation cyclophosphamide (TCRdb year 2016). Library prep was done by the immunoSEQ multiplex PCR assay. In TCRdb, the immuneACCESS table is reduced to in-frame sequences with V and J assigned. These tables do not hold every clone; where another copy was compared, an unresolved V gene accounts for under half, and the others remain unexplained. This sample has 13,000 to 15,000 clones in its table, and roughly four fifths of those were observed once. 1.2% of the sample comes from the top ten. Sequenced input: memory CD4+ T cells sorted from PBMCs. These receptors all stem from a man aged 50 to 60.

Only a few counts were recorded for this clone. The gene calls are TRBV7-3 and TRBJ2-1; 14 nucleotides match TRBD2. The V gene end was trimmed by 3 bases and the J gene end by 9 bases; junction bases not matched to a gene: 10. The CDR3 runs to 17 residues. Per the germline V gene, CDR1 is SGHTA and CDR2 is FQGTGA. The CDR3 DNA reads as TGTGCCAGCAGCTTTACCGGGACTAGCGGGAGTGGTGGTGAGCAGTTCTTC. It encodes CASSFTGTSGSGGEQFF.

The chain recombines TRBV5-1 with TRBJ2-1; 12 nucleotides align to TRBD2. CDR1 is SGHRS, CDR2 YFSETQ, per germline. Unmatched junction bases numbered 7, after V lost 0 bases and J lost 6 bases. The CDR3 runs to 17 residues. The CDR3 spells CASSLEPTSGRGNEQFF. The CDR3 nucleotides are TGCGCCAGCAGCTTGGAGCCGACTAGCGGGAGAGGCAATGAGCAGTTCTTC.

This chain links TRBV6-1 with TRBJ1-2; D not certain. V was trimmed by 2 bases and J by 4 bases, leaving 14 bases between them. From germline, CDR1 is MNHNS and CDR2 SASEGT. The CDR3 sequence is 15 residues long. CDR3 sequence reads: CASSEQTSGGYGYTF. The CDR3 nucleotides are TGTGCCAGCAGTGAACAGACGAGCGGCGGCTATGGCTACACCTTC.

The V and J genes are TRBV4-1 and TRBJ2-2; TRBD2 agrees at 8 bases. The length of the CDR3 is 14 residues. Germline V gene data show CDR1 as MGHRA and CDR2 as YSYEKL. V lost 8 bases to trimming and J lost 7 bases; unmatched junction nucleotides: 9. CDR3 loop: CASRTSQYDGELFF. The CDR3 region has the DNA TGCGCCAGCCGGACTAGCCAGTATGACGGGGAGCTGTTTTTT.

The chain recombines TRBV5-1 with TRBJ1-1; D is unresolved. V was clipped by 2 bases and J by 3 bases, with 8 bases between them. Germline lookup yields CDR1 SGHRS and CDR2 YFSETQ. The CDR3 consists of 13 residues. CDR3 sequence: CASSLQSHTEAFF. For the CDR3, the DNA is TGCGCCAGCAGCTTACAGTCCCACACTGAAGCTTTCTTT.